This T cell receptor (beta chain) was sequenced in a study of blood T cell repertoires in COVID-19. Background on the study: T cells, B-cell-depleted T cells, or PBMCs supplied cDNA or gDNA.

Authors' processing steps: Reference gene primers were amplified, and this amplification served to estimate nucleated cell counts. Sequencing used immunoSEQ multiplex PCR; TCRdb keeps in-frame clones, though not all of them. The V and J calls and the clone size are those of that table, but D and trimming were determined from the DNA. This sample has roughly 360,000 clones, with roughly four fifths found just once. Each recovered donor of Cohort 3 presented with two negative PCRs, clearance, or symptom resolution. The sequence was obtained from a woman aged 45-65 years who had recovered from COVID-19. The sequenced sample was PBMCs or T cells enriched from blood (not recorded which).

In nucleotides, the CDR3 is TGTGCCAGCAGCCAGGGGCCAAACACTGAAGCTTTCTTT. It is translated as CASSQGPNTEAFF. This chain connects TRBV7-2 to TRBJ1-1; D is possibly TRBD1 (6 bases). V lost 5 bases to trimming and J lost 2 bases, with 9 bases between them. CDR1 is SGHTA, CDR2 FQGNSA, per germline. The CDR3 has 13 residues.